These T cell receptor beta chains were read from a single sample in a study of identical twins. TCRdb ran MiXCR on the 5' RACE reads and lists one entry per CDR3 protein. The sample carries roughly 750,000 distinct CDR3 sequences, around 20% recorded once. The same sample was also studied in work on T cells expressing NK-cell markers.

Sample: PBMCs. All receptors derive from a woman younger than 30 in good health. CDR3s include the opening cysteine and the closing phenylalanine or tryptophan. D genes are given only for firm matches. Size tells how often a clone was seen (once, few, many) or the class of an expanded clone, and some rows leave it out.

J | size | D | V | CDR3 | DNA
TRBJ2-2 | many | NA | TRBV29-1 | CSVEERPLIGELFF | TGCAGCGTTGAAGAACGTCCACTGATTGGGGAGCTGTTTTTT
TRBJ2-5 | many | NA | TRBV20-1 | CSARDPRGDQETQYF | TGCAGTGCTAGAGATCCCAGGGGGGACCAAGAGACCCAGTACTTC
TRBJ2-3 | few | TRBD2 | TRBV5-5 | CASSPSSGGDTDTQYF | TGTGCCAGCAGCCCATCTAGCGGAGGAGACACAGATACGCAGTATTTT
TRBJ2-3 | NA | NA | TRBV7-9 | CASSLGLTQYF | TGTGCCAGCAGCTTAGGCCTAACGCAGTATTTT
TRBJ2-2 | few | NA | TRBV6-1 | CASNPEKNTGELFF | TGTGCCAGCAATCCAGAAAAGAACACCGGGGAGCTGTTTTTT
TRBJ2-7 | few | TRBD1 | TRBV6-1 | CASSWTGRDYEQYF | TGTGCCAGCAGCTGGACAGGGAGAGACTACGAGCAGTACTTC
TRBJ2-5 | NA | NA | TRBV11-2 | CASSLGPQGRYQETQYF | TGTGCCAGCAGCTTAGGACCCCAGGGGCGCTACCAAGAGACCCAGTACTTC
TRBJ2-3 | few | NA | TRBV9 | CASSVGQRDTQYF | TGTGCCAGCAGCGTAGGGCAGAGGGATACGCAGTATTTT
TRBJ2-1 | NA | TRBD2 | TRBV24-1 | CATSERGLAGDEQFF | TGTGCCACCAGTGAACGGGGACTAGCGGGAGATGAGCAGTTCTTC
TRBJ2-5 | few | TRBD1 | TRBV20-1 | CSALSADRDGRETQYF | TGCAGTGCTCTCTCCGCCGACAGGGATGGTCGAGAGACCCAGTACTTC
TRBJ2-1 | few | TRBD2 | TRBV13 | CASTNRDYLYNEQFF | TGTGCCAGCACAAACCGGGACTACTTATACAATGAGCAGTTCTTC
TRBJ2-6 | NA | NA | TRBV11-2 | CASTKMNLGVSGASVLTF | TGTGCCAGCACCAAGATGAACCTCGGGGTCTCTGGGGCCAGCGTCCTGACTTTC
TRBJ2-4 | many | TRBD2 | TRBV12-3/TRBV12-4 | CASTRRGGIAKNIQYF | TGTGCCAGCACGCGGCGGGGGGGAATAGCCAAAAACATTCAGTACTTC
TRBJ2-3 | NA | NA | TRBV12-3/TRBV12-4 | CASRAVGTDTQYF | TGTGCCAGCAGGGCCGTCGGCACAGATACGCAGTATTTT
TRBJ1-3 | few | NA | TRBV6-5 | CASSSPGSGNTIYF | TGTGCCAGCAGTTCCCCAGGATCTGGAAACACCATATATTTT
TRBJ2-3 | few | NA | TRBV20-1 | CSARKASSTDTQYF | TGCAGTGCTAGAAAGGCGTCTAGCACAGATACGCAGTATTTT
TRBJ2-1 | NA | NA | TRBV6-5 | CASSYDGGGIYNEQFF | TGTGCCAGCAGTTACGACGGAGGAGGTATCTACAATGAGCAGTTCTTC
TRBJ2-4 | NA | NA | TRBV5-1 | CTSSVHSATAKNIQYF | TGCACCAGCAGCGTTCATAGCGCGACGGCCAAAAACATTCAGTACTTC
TRBJ1-6 | NA | TRBD1 | TRBV18 | CASSPDDRGRNSPLHF | TGTGCCAGCTCACCCGACGACAGGGGGCGAAATTCACCCCTCCACTTT
TRBJ2-2 | NA | TRBD2 | TRBV5-6 | CASSPFGTSRNTGELFF | TGTGCCAGCAGCCCCTTCGGGACTAGCCGCAACACCGGGGAGCTGTTTTTT
TRBJ2-7 | NA | NA | TRBV29-1 | CSVPDPSPPYEQYF | TGCAGCGTACCAGACCCTTCCCCCCCCTACGAGCAGTACTTC
TRBJ2-7 | NA | TRBD2 | TRBV7-9 | CASSRSRDYYEQYF | TGTGCCAGCAGCCGATCGAGGGACTACTACGAGCAGTACTTC
TRBJ1-2 | few | NA | TRBV12-3/TRBV12-4 | CASSLDILYGYTF | TGTGCCAGCAGCCTGGACATCCTCTATGGCTACACCTTC
TRBJ2-3 | NA | NA | TRBV12-3/TRBV12-4 | CASSPGQLEADTQYF | TGTGCCAGCAGCCCGGGACAATTGGAGGCAGATACGCAGTATTTT
TRBJ1-1 | few | TRBD1 | TRBV27 | CASSWTGLNTEAFF | TGTGCCAGCAGTTGGACAGGCCTGAACACTGAAGCTTTCTTT
TRBJ2-1 | NA | TRBD2 | TRBV20-1 | CSGQGLAGMDEQFF | TGCAGTGGACAGGGACTAGCGGGAATGGATGAGCAGTTCTTC
TRBJ2-7 | few | NA | TRBV12-3/TRBV12-4 | CASSLGASEQYF | TGTGCCAGCAGTCTCGGGGCTTCCGAGCAGTACTTC
TRBJ2-3 | NA | TRBD2 | TRBV20-1 | CSARRSSGSTDTQYF | TGCAGTGCTCGCCGCTCTAGCGGGAGCACAGATACGCAGTATTTT
TRBJ2-7 | NA | NA | TRBV20-1 | CSAEDSSYEQYF | TGCAGTGCTGAGGACAGCTCCTACGAGCAGTACTTC
TRBJ1-1 | NA | NA | TRBV5-1 | CASTGENTEAFF | TGCGCCAGCACGGGGGAGAACACTGAAGCTTTCTTT
TRBJ2-1 | few | TRBD2 | TRBV7-9 | CASSFKGASGRAYEQFF | TGTGCCAGCAGCTTTAAAGGGGCTAGCGGGAGGGCATATGAGCAGTTCTTC
TRBJ1-1 | few | NA | TRBV7-2 | CASSLTRDQGTEAFF | TGTGCCAGCAGCCTTACCCGGGACCAGGGGACTGAAGCTTTCTTT
TRBJ2-1 | NA | NA | TRBV11-2 | CASSLGRGGPEQFF | TGTGCCAGCAGCTTAGGACGAGGCGGGCCTGAGCAGTTCTTC
TRBJ2-5 | few | TRBD2 | TRBV29-1 | CSVQDVAGGQETQYF | TGCAGCGTTCAGGACGTAGCGGGGGGACAAGAGACCCAGTACTTC
TRBJ2-1 | NA | NA | TRBV2 | CASRADGYNEQFF | TGTGCCAGCAGGGCGGACGGGTACAATGAGCAGTTCTTC
TRBJ1-1 | NA | TRBD1 | TRBV4-1 | CASSPLGTGTMNTEAFF | TGCGCCAGCAGCCCCCTAGGGACAGGCACTATGAACACTGAAGCTTTCTTT
TRBJ2-7 | NA | NA | TRBV20-1 | CSARATPGLLSYEQYF | TGCAGTGCTAGAGCCACGCCGGGACTCCTCTCCTACGAGCAGTACTTC